This T cell receptor beta chain was retrieved from a study of T cell repertoires in cytomegalovirus infection. The overall study: Public TCR beta signatures marked donors with CMV infection and the matching HLA.

This clonotype was observed many times. Antigen unknown. Broader study findings: HLA-C-restricted CMV clonotypes gave the most frequent clonotype in two of eight donors.

CDR3 length: 14 residues. CDR1 is SGHTA and CDR2 is FQGNSA in the germline V gene. V dropped 4 bases and J dropped 7 bases, with 14 bases sitting between them. From the reads, TCRdb called clonotypes with MiXCR, one entry per CDR3 protein. The data contain roughly 180,000 distinct CDR3 sequences, approximately 30% of them seen just once; the ten biggest clones take up approximately 30%. This chain uses TRBV7-2 with TRBJ1-5; D may be TRBD1 (6 bases). Sequencing was done on a sample of PBMCs. The origin of this receptor is a human donor in good health (CMV status not recorded). Some clones in this sample may be carry-over from other donors' samples. The CDR3, as DNA: TGTGCCAGCAGCTCCCGCCAGGGGCTACAGCCCCAGCATTTT. Its translation is CASSSRQGLQPQHF.